This TCR beta chain was documented in a study of spatial heterogeneity in lung cancer. The overall study: Donors were some 72 untreated early-stage non-small cell lung cancer patients. Available follow-up PBMC samples were sequenced, at a median of about two years post-resection.

CDR1 MDHEN and CDR2 SYDVKM come from the germline V gene. This CDR3 comprises 14 residues. V lost 4 bases to trimming and J lost 4 bases, with 13 bases between them. MiXCR was run by TCRdb on the 5' RACE reads, yielding one entry per CDR3 protein. The top ten clones hold approximately 17% of a sample with some 120,000 distinct CDR3 sequences, 9% to 15% of them seen once. This clonotype was found many times. Time point denoted: blood at routine non-recurrence follow-up after resection. Whole RNA obtained from tumor, nontumor lung or frozen PBMC underwent sequencing without sorting. This chain joins TRBV28 and TRBJ1-1, with unresolved D. This specimen consisted of PBMCs, obtained at follow-up. This receptor was identified in a male donor with early-stage non-small cell lung cancer. The CDR3 DNA reads as TGTGCCAGCAGTTCTCTGCTTGGGCGCACTGAAGCTTTCTTT. Its protein is CASSSLLGRTEAFF.